The 29 T cell receptor beta chains below all came from one sample that was sequenced in a study of T cell changes during pregnancy in multiple sclerosis (dated by TCRdb to about 2019). To prepare the library, the immunoSEQ multiplex PCR assay was applied. What TCRdb holds here is the immuneACCESS table cut down to in-frame rearrangements. Part of the clones is not present; checked against another copy, under half of the missing clones reflect an unresolved V gene, and the others are unexplained. Here the sample has tens of thousands of clones; more than 90% occur a single time. Jointly, the top ten make up approximately 2% of the sample. The sample here was CD4+ T cells from peripheral blood mononuclear cells, taken after pregnancy. Source of these receptors: a female donor in good health, enrolled as a control in a pregnancy study.

This clone was counted only a few times. The rearrangement joins TRBV4-2 to TRBJ2-3, with 15 positions matching TRBD2. V dropped 1 base and J dropped 4; count of bases not matched to a gene: 0. The CDR3 extends over 16 amino acids. CDR1 LGHNA and CDR2 YNFKEQ come from the germline V gene. The DNA for the CDR3 is TGTGCCAGCAGCCAAGGGACTAGCGGGGGGGCAGATACGCAGTATTTT. Protein sequence: CASSQGTSGGADTQYF.

The chain couples TRBV5-1 to TRBJ2-3; D not certain. Trimming took off 3 bases at V and 0 bases at J, with 5 bases between the two ends. The CDR3 sequence is 13 residues long. The germline gives CDR1 SGHRS, CDR2 YFSETQ. CDR3 residues: CASSSFSTDTQYF. The CDR3 region has the DNA TGCGCCAGCAGCTCTTTCAGCACAGATACGCAGTATTTT.

This chain connects TRBV4-1 to TRBJ1-3, with TRBD1 identical over 8 bases. Trimming at V came to 2 bases and at J to 0 bases, leaving 3 bases not matched to a gene. The CDR3 loop spans 16 amino acids. CDR1 and CDR2 from the germline V gene are MGHRA and YSYEKL. In DNA, the CDR3 is TGCGCCAGCAGCCAATGGACAGGGCCCTCTGGAAACACCATATATTTT. Translating gives CASSQWTGPSGNTIYF.

The rearrangement joins TRBV7-2 to TRBJ2-2; a possible D gene is TRBD1 (5 bases). In germline, CDR1 is SGHTA, CDR2 FQGNSA. The V end lost 1 base, the J end lost 6 bases, and 15 bases lay between the germline ends. The CDR3 has 16 residues. CDR3 nucleotide sequence: TGTGCCAGCAGCTTAGTGGGGCCTAAACCTTCCGGGGAGCTGTTTTTT. Translating gives CASSLVGPKPSGELFF.

In this sample, this clone turned up once. The chain carries TRBV6-1 and TRBJ1-4, with 7 positions matching TRBD1. CDR1 is MNHNS, CDR2 SASEGT, per germline. V lost 2 bases to trimming and J lost 8 bases; unmatched junction nucleotides: 5. The CDR3 has 14 amino acids. CDR3 bases: TGTGCCAGCAGTGAAAAGGGGGCGCGCGAAAAACTGTTTTTT. This encodes CASSEKGAREKLFF.

This clone was detected once. The V call is TRBV28, the J call TRBJ1-2; tentative D call: TRBD1 (6 bases). V was cut by 3 bases and J by 3 bases, with 20 bases left in between. Germline V gene data show CDR1 as MDHEN and CDR2 as SYDVKM. The CDR3 consists of 17 residues. CDR3 DNA sequence: TGTGCCAGCAGTTTTTCCGCGACAGGAGCGTTTGACTATGGCTACACCTTC. It codes for CASSFSATGAFDYGYTF.

The rearrangement links TRBV7-9 to TRBJ2-7; tentatively, D is TRBD1 (7 bases). The germline V gene encodes CDR1 SEHNR and CDR2 FQNEAQ (reference sequence). The CDR3 is made up of 15 amino acids. Trimming removed 2 bases from V and 5 bases from J, with 16 bases in between. This CDR3 is CASSLYRRGDNEQYF. The CDR3, as DNA: TGTGCCAGCAGCTTATATCGCAGGGGGGACAACGAGCAGTACTTC.

The chain uses TRBV7-9 and TRBJ1-5, with 9 nucleotides matching TRBD1. Germline CDR1 SEHNR, CDR2 FQNEAQ (reference sequence). The CDR3 loop spans 14 amino acids. The trim removed 1 base at V and 7 bases at J, leaving 2 bases unmatched. The CDR3 protein is CASSLGDRDQPQHF. The CDR3 DNA reads TGTGCCAGCAGCTTAGGGGACAGGGACCAGCCCCAGCATTTT.

Only one count was recorded for this clone. The V and J genes are TRBV5-5 and TRBJ2-1; 7 nucleotides match TRBD1. V dropped 3 bases and J dropped 5; count of bases not matched to a gene: 11. Germline V gene data show CDR1 as SGHKS and CDR2 as YYEKEE (reference sequence). This CDR3 has 16 residues. In DNA, the CDR3 is TGTGCCAGCAGCTGGGGAGACAGGGAAGGGGACAATGAGCAGTTCTTC. This encodes CASSWGDREGDNEQFF.

The chain joins TRBV28 to TRBJ2-7; no firm D call. The CDR3 is 12 amino acids. Germline V gene data show CDR1 as MDHEN and CDR2 as SYDVKM. V was pared by 3 bases and J by 6 bases, with 9 bases between. The CDR3 nucleotides read TGTGCCAGCAGTTTTATCGTTAGCGAGCAGTACTTC. Its protein product is CASSFIVSEQYF.

The CDR3, as DNA: TGCGCCAGCAGCTTGGTGTCAGGGGGCGAGACCCAGTACTTC. It specifies CASSLVSGGETQYF. This sequence joins TRBV5-1 and TRBJ2-5; TRBD1 matches at 8 bases. Germline CDR1 is SGHRS and CDR2 is YFSETQ. The CDR3 is 14 residues long. The junction had 3 bases not matched to a gene; V was cut back by 0 bases and J by 5 bases.

This clone was recorded once. This CDR3 is CASSPGGGTDTQYF. For the CDR3, the DNA is TGTGCCAGCAGCCCCGGGGGGGGCACAGATACGCAGTATTTT. The chain has TRBV5-8 and TRBJ2-3, with 8 bases matching TRBD2. V shed 4 bases, J shed 1 base, and the junction held 2 bases outside the gene matches. Germline CDR1 SGHTS, CDR2 YDEGEE. The CDR3 runs 14 residues.

Here the CDR3 DNA reads TGTGCCAGCAGTGAATATGCTGGGACAGGGGGCGAGGATACGCAGTATTTT. This translates into CASSEYAGTGGEDTQYF. The chain couples TRBV25-1 to TRBJ2-3; TRBD1 agrees at 12 bases. The length of the CDR3 is 17 residues. The germline V gene encodes CDR1 MGHDK and CDR2 SYGVNS. Trimming cost V 0 bases and J 6 bases; bases outside gene matches: 7. The full variable domain, completed using reference TRBV25-1 and TRBJ2-3, is EADIYQTPRYLVIGTGKKITLECSQTMGHDKMYWYQQDPGMELHLIHYSYGVNSTEKGDLSSESTVSRIRTEHFPLTLESARPSHTSQYLCASSEYAGTGGEDTQYFGPGTRLTVL.

CDR3 in amino acids: CASSMDSNNSPLHF. The CDR3 DNA follows: TGTGCCAGCAGTATGGACAGTAATAATTCACCCCTCCACTTT. The chain combines TRBV6-4 with TRBJ1-6, with D possibly being TRBD1 (6 bases). V lost 5 bases and J 5 bases, leaving 10 bases between the germline ends. CDR1 is MRHNA, CDR2 SNTAGT, per germline. There are 14 residues in the CDR3.

The chain is built from TRBV27 and TRBJ1-6; 9 bases line up with TRBD1. Germline-derived CDR1 and CDR2 are MNHEY and SMNVEV (reference sequence). With 5 bases clipped from V and 0 bases from J, the junction kept 5 bases outside the gene matches. This CDR3 region has 17 residues. The CDR3 DNA is TGTGCCAGCAGTCCCGGGACAGGGAGCTCCTATAATTCACCCCTCCACTTT. Encoded protein: CASSPGTGSSYNSPLHF.

The V gene is TRBV7-8, the J gene TRBJ2-7; 9 bases align to TRBD1. Germline CDR1 reads SGHVS; CDR2 reads FQNEAQ. With 5 bases clipped from V and 6 bases from J, the junction kept 11 bases outside the gene matches. This CDR3 spans 15 amino acids. The CDR3 region is CASSHIGTGSLEQYF. The CDR3 DNA follows: TGTGCCAGCAGCCATATCGGGACAGGGTCGCTCGAGCAGTACTTC. Variable domain in full (rest from reference TRBV7-8 and TRBJ2-7): GAGVSQSPRYKVAKRGQDVALRCDPISGHVSLFWYQQALGQGPEFLTYFQNEAQLDKSGLPSDRFFAERPEGSVSTLKIQRTQQEDSAVYLCASSHIGTGSLEQYFGPGTRLTVT.

This chain joins TRBV7-2 and TRBJ2-1; D may be TRBD2 (5 bases). Trimming removed 0 bases from V and 3 bases from J, with 12 bases in between. There are 16 residues in the CDR3. Looked up from germline, CDR1 is SGHTA and CDR2 is FQGNSA. CDR3 nucleotide sequence: TGTGCCAGCAGCTTAGCGTCGACTACCTACTACAATGAGCAGTTCTTC. Translation: CASSLASTTYYNEQFF.

The rearrangement joins TRBV7-2 to TRBJ2-1, with 7 bases matching TRBD2. Germline CDR1 is SGHTA and CDR2 is FQGNSA. V shed 3 bases, J shed 5 bases, and the junction held 1 base outside the gene matches. This CDR3 comprises 13 residues. CDR3 nucleotide sequence: TGTGCCAGCAGCTTGGGACTAAACAATGAGCAGTTCTTC. It is translated as CASSLGLNNEQFF.

The chain has TRBV28 and TRBJ1-4, with D perhaps matching TRBD1 (5 bases). The germline CDR1 and CDR2 sequences are MDHEN and SYDVKM. CDR3 size: 13 residues. V was cut by 2 bases and J by 5 bases, with 6 bases left in between. CDR3 sequence: CASSLQGNEKLFF. The CDR3 nucleotides read TGTGCCAGCAGTTTACAGGGCAATGAAAAACTGTTTTTT. The whole variable domain, filled in from reference TRBV28 and TRBJ1-4, reads DVKVTQSSRYLVKRTGEKVFLECVQDMDHENMFWYRQDPGLGLRLIYFSYDVKMKEKGDIPEGYSVSREKKERFSLILESASTNQTSMYLCASSLQGNEKLFFGSGTQLSVL.

There are a few counts of this clone. CDR3 bases: TGTGCCAGTAACAGGCCTTTCCCTAATCAGCCCCAGCATTTT. This sequence encodes CASNRPFPNQPQHF. This chain connects TRBV19 to TRBJ1-5, with D maybe TRBD1 (5 bases). The CDR3 is 14 residues long. Trimming removed 7 bases at V and 4 bases at J, with 14 bases between. Germline V gene lookup returns CDR1 LNHDA and CDR2 SQIVND (reference sequence). Supplemented by reference TRBV19 and TRBJ1-5, the full variable domain reads DGGITQSPKYLFRKEGQNVTLSCEQNLNHDAMYWYRQDPGQGLRLIYYSQIVNDFQKGDIAEGYSVSREKKESFPLTVTSAQKNPTAFYLCASNRPFPNQPQHFGDGTRLSIL.

The V gene is TRBV28, the J gene TRBJ1-5, with 9 positions matching TRBD1. The trim removed 5 bases at V and 3 bases at J, leaving 5 bases unmatched. In germline, CDR1 is MDHEN, CDR2 SYDVKM. The CDR3 spans 15 residues. The CDR3 sequence: CASSPDRGPNQPQHF. CDR3 DNA sequence: TGTGCCAGCAGTCCGGACAGGGGACCCAATCAGCCCCAGCATTTT. Drawing the rest from reference TRBV28 and TRBJ1-5, the complete variable domain is DVKVTQSSRYLVKRTGEKVFLECVQDMDHENMFWYRQDPGLGLRLIYFSYDVKMKEKGDIPEGYSVSREKKERFSLILESASTNQTSMYLCASSPDRGPNQPQHFGDGTRLSIL.

This clone was counted a single time. CDR3 DNA: TGCGCCAGCAGCTTGGTTGGGGCTAAGAACACCGGGGAGCTGTTTTTT. Its protein is CASSLVGAKNTGELFF. V usage is TRBV5-1 and J usage is TRBJ2-2, with a weak D call TRBD1 (5 bases). The CDR3 length is 16 residues. The V gene lost 0 bases and the J gene lost 1 base, with 10 bases spanning the gap. The V gene's germline CDR1 is SGHRS and CDR2 YFSETQ.

The gene calls are TRBV15 and TRBJ2-5; a possible D gene is TRBD2 (6 bases). CDR3 length: 14 amino acids. V lost 0 bases to trimming and J lost 2 bases, with 7 bases between them. CDR1 and CDR2 from the germline V gene are LNHNV and YYDKDF (reference sequence). The CDR3 nucleotides are TGTGCCACCAGCAGAGATCTAGCGCAAGAGACCCAGTACTTC. Translation: CATSRDLAQETQYF.

This clone was seen a few times. This chain joins TRBV9 and TRBJ1-1; D is perhaps TRBD1 (6 bases). The CDR3 is 15 amino acids. Germline values: CDR1 SGDLS, CDR2 YYNGEE. V was pared by 4 bases and J by 1 base, with 14 bases between. For the CDR3, the DNA is TGTGCCAGCAGCCCTCGGGGGGCAGGGAACACTGAAGCTTTCTTT. It translates to CASSPRGAGNTEAFF.

The V call is TRBV28, the J call TRBJ2-7; 7 nucleotides align to TRBD1. From germline, CDR1 is MDHEN and CDR2 SYDVKM. The length of the CDR3 is 14 residues. J was trimmed by 3 bases and V by 4 bases; bases with no gene match: 6. The CDR3 DNA reads as TGTGCCAGCAGTTCTCACCGGGACAGCTACGAGCAGTACTTC. Protein: CASSSHRDSYEQYF.

The chain employs TRBV2 and TRBJ2-7; 8 positions match TRBD1. Trimming took 6 bases from V and 4 from J; bases not matched to a gene: 11. The CDR3 covers 15 residues. Looked up from germline, CDR1 is SNHLY and CDR2 is FYNNEI. The CDR3 bases are TGTGCCAGCAGCCCGTCCGGGACAGGCCTATACGAGCAGTACTTC. It yields the protein CASSPSGTGLYEQYF.

The rearrangement uses TRBV7-9 and TRBJ1-1; D is unclear. The germline gives CDR1 SEHNR, CDR2 FQNEAQ (reference sequence). V dropped 2 bases and J dropped 0 bases, with 10 bases sitting between them. The CDR3 is 15 amino acids. This CDR3 reads CASSLTEPMNTEAFF. The DNA for the CDR3 is TGTGCCAGCAGCTTAACAGAACCGATGAACACTGAAGCTTTCTTT.

V and J are TRBV5-1 and TRBJ1-4, with 9 nucleotides matching TRBD1. CDR3 length equals 14 residues. Germline CDR1 reads SGHRS; CDR2 reads YFSETQ. V lost 4 bases to trimming and J lost 7 bases; unmatched junction nucleotides: 5. The CDR3 spells CASSGGQGSEKLFF. CDR3 bases: TGCGCCAGCAGCGGGGGACAGGGTAGTGAAAAACTGTTTTTT.

The chain recombines TRBV7-8 with TRBJ1-1; D not certain. The CDR3 totals 14 residues. V shed 7 bases and J shed 11 bases, with 23 bases lying between them. Germline assignment: CDR1 SGHVS and CDR2 FQNEAQ. The CDR3 bases are TGTGCCAGCACCCTTCGAGAGGTGTTAGCGGGGGCTTTCTTT. Translating gives CASTLREVLAGAFF. Looking up the rest from reference TRBV7-8 and TRBJ1-1 gives the full variable domain: GAGVSQSPRYKVAKRGQDVALRCDPISGHVSLFWYQQALGQGPEFLTYFQNEAQLDKSGLPSDRFFAERPEGSVSTLKIQRTQQEDSAVYLCASTLREVLAGAFFGQGTRLTVV.